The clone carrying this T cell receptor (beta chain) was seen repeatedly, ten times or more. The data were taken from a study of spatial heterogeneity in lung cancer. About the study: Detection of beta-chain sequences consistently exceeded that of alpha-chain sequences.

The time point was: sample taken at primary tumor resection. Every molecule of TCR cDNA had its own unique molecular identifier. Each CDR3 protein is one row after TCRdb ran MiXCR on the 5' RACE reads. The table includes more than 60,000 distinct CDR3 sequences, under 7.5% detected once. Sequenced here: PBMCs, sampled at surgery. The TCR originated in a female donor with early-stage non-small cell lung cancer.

CDR3 nucleotide sequence: TGTGCCAGCAGCTCGGGACTAGCGGGAGCCTACAATGAGCAGTTCTTC. Residues: CASSSGLAGAYNEQFF. The chain has TRBV11-2 and TRBJ2-1, with 14 bases fitting TRBD2. The germline V gene encodes CDR1 SGHAT and CDR2 FQNNGV. V was clipped by 4 bases and J by 2 bases; unmatched bases: 1. This CDR3 contains 16 residues. Drawing the rest from reference TRBV11-2 and TRBJ2-1, the complete variable domain is EAGVAQSPRYKIIEKRQSVAFWCNPISGHATLYWYQQILGQGPKLLIQFQNNGVVDDSQLPKDRFSAERLKGVDSTLKIQPAKLEDSAVYLCASSSGLAGAYNEQFFGPGTRLTVL.